The source of this TCR beta chain is a study of shared clonotypes between healthy human individuals. This CDR3 is built from 15 residues. Trimming removed 0 bases at V and 5 bases at J, with 14 bases between. CDR1 SGHKS and CDR2 YYEKEE come from the germline V gene (reference sequence). Every subset's genomic DNA went evenly onto several immunoSEQ plates. Sequenced by immunoSEQ multiplex PCR; TCRdb stores in-frame clones only, minus some. This sample has 2 million to 2.5 million clones; more than 80% occur once, and the top ten carry about 0.41%. The sample comprised naive CD4+ T cells from PBMCs. Subset meaning: CD45RA+ positively selected. This clonotype originated in a man aged 18 to 30 in good health. Some clones in this sample may be carry-over from other donors' samples. The chain combines TRBV5-5 with TRBJ2-5, with a tentative D call TRBD1 (5 bases). The CDR3 here is CASSLAPGIGETQYF. The CDR3 DNA follows: TGTGCCAGCAGCTTGGCCCCAGGGATTGGCGAGACCCAGTACTTC.